This T cell receptor (beta chain) came from a study of neoadjuvant anti-PD-1 for oral cavity cancer. Time point specified: after neoadjuvant nivolumab, at surgical resection. CDR1 SGHKS and CDR2 YYEKEE come from the germline V gene (reference sequence). This CDR3 region has 16 residues. Trimming removed 2 bases from V and 4 bases from J, with 16 bases in between. PBMC libraries mostly used roughly 460 ng of input genomic DNA, with six replicates per sample. Method: immunoSEQ multiplex PCR; TCRdb's copy keeps in-frame clones and lacks some. The top ten hold around 3% of the sample, which has tens of thousands of clones, roughly nine tenths seen once.

The starting material was PBMCs, obtained after nivolumab (anti-PD-1) treatment. V is TRBV5-5 and J is TRBJ2-1; D perhaps matches TRBD2 (7 bases). This receptor was obtained from a person aged 40 to 85 with oral cavity squamous cell carcinoma. The DNA of the CDR3 is TGTGCCAGCAGCTTAGCCTTGGGGAGGGGGTACAATGAGCAGTTCTTC. Translated, it gives CASSLALGRGYNEQFF. Together with reference TRBV5-5 and TRBJ2-1, the CDR3 gives the full variable domain: DAGVTQSPTHLIKTRGQQVTLRCSPISGHKSVSWYQQVLGQGPQFIFQYYEKEERGRGNFPDRFSARQFPNYSSELNVNALLLGDSALYLCASSLALGRGYNEQFFGPGTRLTVL.